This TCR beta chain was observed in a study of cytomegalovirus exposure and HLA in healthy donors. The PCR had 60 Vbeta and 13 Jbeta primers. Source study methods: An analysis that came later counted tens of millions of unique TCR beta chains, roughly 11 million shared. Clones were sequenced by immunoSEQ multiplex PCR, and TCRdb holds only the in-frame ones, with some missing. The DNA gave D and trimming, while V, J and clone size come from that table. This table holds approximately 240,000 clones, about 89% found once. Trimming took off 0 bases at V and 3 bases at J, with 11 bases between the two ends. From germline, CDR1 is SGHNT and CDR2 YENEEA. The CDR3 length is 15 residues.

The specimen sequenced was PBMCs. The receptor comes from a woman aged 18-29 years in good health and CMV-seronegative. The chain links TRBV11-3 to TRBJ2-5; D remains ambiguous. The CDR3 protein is CASSLDQTSKETQYF. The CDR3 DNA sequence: TGTGCCAGCAGCTTAGATCAGACATCAAAAGAGACCCAGTACTTC.